One and the same sample provided the 5 T cell receptor beta chains below, sequenced in a study of human T cells and chemical hapten exposure. Time point of the sample: patch test 1, 2 weeks after DPC sensitization. Sample treatment: therapeutic diphenylcyclopropenone sensitization with weekly scalp DPC. TCRdb re-called the RACE reads with MiXCR, one entry per CDR3 protein. Of around 120,000 distinct CDR3 sequences detected, approximately 15% appear once; the ten largest clones hold 0.7% to 0.95%. The sequencing used whole blood, collected in connection with sensitization to the hapten diphenylcyclopropenone (DPC). Receptors were obtained from a man aged 18 to 35 with alopecia areata. Some clones in this sample may be carry-over from other donors' samples.

The sample holds a few counts of this clonotype. J is TRBJ1-6 and V is TRBV6-6; a weak D match, TRBD1 (5 bases). Germline CDR1 MNHNY, CDR2 SVGAGI (reference sequence). The V end lost 7 bases, the J end lost 4 bases, and 11 bases lay between the germline ends. This CDR3 region has 14 residues. This chain's CDR3 is CASTVDRYNSPLHF. In DNA, the CDR3 is TGTGCCAGCACCGTCGACAGATATAATTCACCCCTCCACTTT.

This clonotype has more than one count but fewer than ten. This chain joins TRBV18 and TRBJ2-5, with 12 bases lining up with TRBD2. The CDR3 runs to 21 residues. With 1 base clipped from V and 2 bases from J, the junction kept 17 bases outside the gene matches. Germline V gene data show CDR1 as KGHSH and CDR2 as LQKENI. The CDR3 nucleotides are TGTGCCAGCTCACCACGCCCCCCCGGGCTAGCGGGGGGGCCGTGGCAAGAGACCCAGTACTTC. Translated: CASSPRPPGLAGGPWQETQYF. The whole variable domain, filled in from reference TRBV18 and TRBJ2-5, reads NAGVMQNPRHLVRRRGQEARLRCSPMKGHSHVYWYRQLPEEGLKFMVYLQKENIIDESGMPKERFSAEFPKEGPSILRIQQVVRGDSAAYFCASSPRPPGLAGGPWQETQYFGPGTRLLVL.

This chain links TRBV11-2 with TRBJ1-2, with D possibly being TRBD1 (5 bases). Germline loops: CDR1 SGHAT, CDR2 FQNNGV. Trimming removed 4 bases at V and 3 bases at J, with 18 bases between. There are 16 residues in the CDR3. CDR3 sequence: CASSSTRGGSYYGYTF. The CDR3 bases are TGTGCCAGCAGCTCAACCCGGGGGGGTTCCTACTATGGCTACACCTTC.

The chain links TRBV5-1 to TRBJ2-5, with D perhaps given as TRBD1 or TRBD2 (6 bases each). The CDR3 spans 14 residues. The V and J ends lost 4 bases and 1 base respectively, with 11 bases between them. Germline V gene lookup returns CDR1 SGHRS and CDR2 YFSETQ. CDR3 in DNA: TGCGCCAGCAGCCCCGGAGGGGGCCAAGAGACCCAGTACTTC. Its protein is CASSPGGGQETQYF.

The chain couples TRBV5-1 to TRBJ2-3, with D hard to call. Germline CDR1 and CDR2: SGHRS and YFSETQ. This CDR3 spans 15 amino acids. V lost 0 bases, J lost 2 bases, and 10 bases lay in between. DNA for the CDR3: TGCGCCAGCAGCTTGGAAGGGCACCCCACAGATACGCAGTATTTT. It specifies CASSLEGHPTDTQYF.